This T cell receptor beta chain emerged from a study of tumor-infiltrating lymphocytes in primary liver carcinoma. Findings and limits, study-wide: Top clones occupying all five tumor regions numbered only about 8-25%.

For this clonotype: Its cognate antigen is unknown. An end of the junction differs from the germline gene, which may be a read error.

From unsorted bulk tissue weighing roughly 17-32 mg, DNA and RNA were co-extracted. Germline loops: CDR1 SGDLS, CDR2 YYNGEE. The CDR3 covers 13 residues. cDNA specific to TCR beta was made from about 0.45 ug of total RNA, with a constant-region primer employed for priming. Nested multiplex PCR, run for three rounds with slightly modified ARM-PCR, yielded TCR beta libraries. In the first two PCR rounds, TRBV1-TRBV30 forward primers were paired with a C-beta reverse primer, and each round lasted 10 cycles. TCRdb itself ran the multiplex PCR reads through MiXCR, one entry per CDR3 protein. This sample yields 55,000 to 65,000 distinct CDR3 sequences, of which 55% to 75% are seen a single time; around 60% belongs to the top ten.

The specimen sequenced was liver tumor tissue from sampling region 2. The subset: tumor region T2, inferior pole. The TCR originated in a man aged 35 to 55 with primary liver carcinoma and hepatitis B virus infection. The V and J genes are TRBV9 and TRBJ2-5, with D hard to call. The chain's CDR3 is CANSVGLEETQYF. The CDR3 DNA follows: TGTGCCAACAGCGTTGGCTTGGAAGAGACCCAGTACTTC.